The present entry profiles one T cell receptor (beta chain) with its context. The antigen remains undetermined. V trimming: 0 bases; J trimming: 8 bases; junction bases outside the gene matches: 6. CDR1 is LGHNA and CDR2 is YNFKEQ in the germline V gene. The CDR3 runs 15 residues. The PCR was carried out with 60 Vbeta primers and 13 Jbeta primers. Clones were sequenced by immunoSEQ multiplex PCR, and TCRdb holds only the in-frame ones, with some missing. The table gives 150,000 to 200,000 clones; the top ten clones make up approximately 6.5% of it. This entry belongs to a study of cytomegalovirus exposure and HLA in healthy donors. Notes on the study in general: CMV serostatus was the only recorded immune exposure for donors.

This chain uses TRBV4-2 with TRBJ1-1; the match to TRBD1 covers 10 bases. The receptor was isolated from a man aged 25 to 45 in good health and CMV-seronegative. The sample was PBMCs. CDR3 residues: CASSQEGTGAMEAFF. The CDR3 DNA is TGTGCCAGCAGCCAAGAAGGGACAGGGGCAATGGAAGCTTTCTTT.